The 18 T cell receptor beta chains presented below share a single source sample, sequenced in a study of cytomegalovirus exposure and HLA in healthy donors. In the PCR, 60 Vbeta and 13 Jbeta primers were used. Method: immunoSEQ multiplex PCR; TCRdb's copy keeps in-frame clones and lacks some. Of around 210,000 clones listed, approximately 79% were seen once; the top ten hold approximately 1.5%. The sequencing input was PBMCs. These receptors were collected from a man aged 50 to 60 in good health and CMV-seronegative.

This chain uses TRBV15 with TRBJ1-6; no definite D call. V was pared by 0 bases and J by 4 bases, with 13 bases between. CDR3 length: 17 residues. Germline lookup yields CDR1 LNHNV and CDR2 YYDKDF (reference sequence). In DNA, the CDR3 is TGTGCCACCAGCAGAGATAGAACGACACTTTATAATTCACCCCTCCACTTT. Residues: CATSRDRTTLYNSPLHF.

The gene calls are TRBV6-1 and TRBJ2-1; 9 nucleotides agree with TRBD2. J gave up 9 bases and V 5 bases, and 8 bases lay outside the gene matches. This CDR3 spans 14 amino acids. Per the germline V gene, CDR1 is MNHNS and CDR2 is SASEGT. CDR3 residues: CASSQLSGRGEQFF. The CDR3 DNA follows: TGTGCCAGCAGTCAGCTTAGCGGGAGAGGTGAGCAGTTCTTC.

The V gene is TRBV11-2, the J gene TRBJ2-1; no definite D call. Trimming shortened V by 1 base and J by 1 base, and 11 bases separated the two germline ends. There are 16 residues in the CDR3. Germline assignment: CDR1 SGHAT and CDR2 FQNNGV. CDR3 sequence (DNA): TGTGCCAGCAGCTTAGTCGTGAGAAATTCCTACAATGAGCAGTTCTTC. This codes for CASSLVVRNSYNEQFF.

This sequence joins TRBV5-1 and TRBJ2-1; TRBD2 matches at 13 bases. V trimming: 5 bases; J trimming: 2 bases; junction bases outside the gene matches: 10. Looked up from germline, CDR1 is SGHRS and CDR2 is YFSETQ. The CDR3 covers 18 residues. The CDR3 bases are TGCGCCAGCAGATGGACTAGCGGGAGCCCCGAGGCCTACAATGAGCAGTTCTTC. Translation gives CASRWTSGSPEAYNEQFF. Full variable domain (remainder filled in from reference TRBV5-1 and TRBJ2-1): KAGVTQTPRYLIKTRGQQVTLSCSPISGHRSVSWYQQTPGQGLQFLFEYFSETQRNKGNFPGRFSGRQFSNSRSEMNVSTLELGDSALYLCASRWTSGSPEAYNEQFFGPGTRLTVL.

There are a few counts of this clone. The chain combines TRBV28 with TRBJ2-7, with TRBD2 matching over 9 bases. V was clipped by 3 bases and J by 2 bases; unmatched bases: 20. The CDR3 loop spans 20 amino acids. CDR1 is MDHEN and CDR2 is SYDVKM in the germline V gene. The CDR3 nucleotides read TGTGCCAGCAGTTTCGGGCGGAGCATGACTAGCGGCTTAAGCGCCTACGAGCAGTACTTC. Protein: CASSFGRSMTSGLSAYEQYF.

This sequence joins TRBV21-1 and TRBJ2-7; the listed D gene, TRBD2, was not tested against the DNA. TRBV21-1 corresponds to a pseudogene. There are 16 residues in the CDR3. As DNA, the CDR3 is TGTGCCAGCAGCAAAGCGTCCAGCGGGAGTATCTACGAGCAGTACTTC. Protein sequence: CASSKASSGSIYEQYF.

The chain combines TRBV30 with TRBJ1-2, with 12 bases lining up with TRBD1. Unmatched junction bases numbered 6, after V lost 6 bases and J lost 7 bases. In germline, CDR1 is GTSNPN, CDR2 SVGIG (reference sequence). This CDR3 has 13 residues. CDR3 bases: TGTGCCTGTGGTGGGGACAGGGGGCTTGGCTACACCTTC. Protein sequence: CACGGDRGLGYTF.

The chain uses TRBV11-1 and TRBJ1-1; 11 bases match TRBD1. This CDR3 is 16 amino acids long. Unmatched junction bases numbered 3, after V lost 0 bases and J lost 3 bases. Per germline, CDR1 SGHAT and CDR2 FQDESV (reference sequence). The CDR3 DNA sequence: TGTGCCAGCAGCTTAGCCGGGACAGGGGGACACACTGAAGCTTTCTTT. The encoded protein is CASSLAGTGGHTEAFF.

The chain has TRBV2 and TRBJ2-3; a weak D match, TRBD1 (5 bases). V was clipped by 6 bases and J by 3 bases, with 10 bases between them. Per the germline V gene, CDR1 is SNHLY and CDR2 is FYNNEI. The CDR3 has 13 amino acids. The DNA for the CDR3 is TGTGCCAGCAGGACGAGACAGACAGATACGCAGTATTTT. Its translation is CASRTRQTDTQYF.

The rearrangement uses TRBV7-9 and TRBJ2-3; 7 bases fit TRBD2. The CDR3 has 16 amino acids. V dropped 6 bases and J dropped 4; count of bases not matched to a gene: 13. The germline V gene has CDR1 SEHNR and CDR2 FQNEAQ (reference sequence). The CDR3 DNA reads TGTGCCAGCAGGGGCCCTCGCGGGAGTCTCTCAGATACGCAGTATTTT. Its protein product is CASRGPRGSLSDTQYF.

The CDR3 DNA is TGTGCCAGCAGTTTTCTCGCTAGCGGCCCGAACACCGGGGAGCTGTTTTTT. Translating it yields CASSFLASGPNTGELFF. The gene calls are TRBV28 and TRBJ2-2; 7 nucleotides agree with TRBD2. The CDR3 length is 17 residues. Germline trimming cut 3 bases from V and 0 bases from J; bases unmatched to any gene: 7. Per germline, CDR1 MDHEN and CDR2 SYDVKM.

The chain has TRBV30 and TRBJ2-3; 14 bases are a match to TRBD2. Germline V lookup: CDR1 GTSNPN, CDR2 SVGIG (reference sequence). Trimming removed 0 bases from V and 5 bases from J; junction bases left unmatched: 7. This CDR3 is built from 17 residues. CDR3 nucleotide sequence: TGTGCCTGGAGTGTGAGGACTAGCGGGAGGACCGAAGATACGCAGTATTTT. It codes for CAWSVRTSGRTEDTQYF.

This sequence joins TRBV5-1 and TRBJ2-3; D perhaps matches TRBD2 (6 bases). The CDR3 consists of 15 residues. V was pared by 2 bases and J by 0 bases, with 10 bases between. CDR1 SGHRS and CDR2 YFSETQ come from the germline V gene. CDR3 bases: TGCGCCAGCAGCTTACCCGGGACTAGCACAGATACGCAGTATTTT. Translation: CASSLPGTSTDTQYF.

This clone was counted between two and nine times. This chain connects TRBV5-1 to TRBJ2-7, with D uncertain. Germline loops: CDR1 SGHRS, CDR2 YFSETQ. V shed 4 bases and J shed 3 bases, with 14 bases lying between them. The CDR3 has 14 residues. CDR3 in amino acids: CASSPVTASYEQYF. CDR3 bases: TGCGCCAGCAGCCCGGTGACGGCTAGCTACGAGCAGTACTTC.

The chain has TRBV6-1 and TRBJ2-2; TRBD1 agrees at 7 bases. Germline assignment: CDR1 MNHNS and CDR2 SASEGT. With 6 bases clipped from V and 7 bases from J, the junction kept 8 bases outside the gene matches. This CDR3 region has 14 residues. The CDR3 loop is CASRPTGSIGELFF. In nucleotides, the CDR3 is TGTGCCAGCAGGCCGACAGGGAGTATCGGGGAGCTGTTTTTT.

The chain carries TRBV27 and TRBJ2-5; 7 nucleotides match TRBD1. The J call may be faulty, since TRBJ2-7 better matches the DNA end. CDR3 length: 12 amino acids. Germline CDR1 MNHEY, CDR2 SMNVEV (reference sequence). CDR3 DNA sequence: TGTGCCACCGGGGACAGACCCTACGAGCAGTACTTC. Translating it yields CATGDRPYEQYF.

This chain connects TRBV27 to TRBJ2-5, with 8 bases matching TRBD1. The J call may be in error: the DNA end matches TRBJ2-7 better. Per germline, CDR1 MNHEY and CDR2 SMNVEV (reference sequence). The CDR3 runs 17 residues. In DNA, the CDR3 is TGTGCCAGCAGTTTTCGGATAGGACAGGGTCAAGACTACGAGCAGTACTTC. Its translation is CASSFRIGQGQDYEQYF.

Details on this clone: The sample holds other DNA sequences that translate to the same CDR3. The gene calls are TRBV5-1 and TRBJ2-2; 7 bases fit TRBD2. The length of the CDR3 is 16 residues. The germline V gene has CDR1 SGHRS and CDR2 YFSETQ. V shed 0 bases, J shed 4 bases, and the junction held 6 bases outside the gene matches. The CDR3 nucleotides read TGCGCCAGCAGCTTGGTGGCGGGAGAGGGCACCGGGGAGCTGTTTTTT. As protein: CASSLVAGEGTGELFF.